A single sample is the source of the 10 T cell receptor beta chains below, sequenced in a study of T cells in Graves' hyperthyroidism and ophthalmopathy. The CDR3 regions of TCR beta were amplified from RNA transcripts. HTBI primers were the set used in a first-round RT-PCR of the TCR CDR3. TCRdb fed the multiplex PCR reads into MiXCR, producing one record per CDR3 protein. The data contain 400,000 to 550,000 distinct CDR3 sequences, approximately 15% of them singletons. The specimen was blood. The source is a woman younger than 35 with Graves' hyperthyroidism.

This clonotype appeared a few times. The chain carries TRBV6-1 and TRBJ1-5; a weak D match, TRBD1 (6 bases). This CDR3 region has 15 residues. Germline CDR1 and CDR2: MNHNS and SASEGT. With 5 bases removed from V and 6 bases from J, the gap between germline ends came to 17 bases. The chain's CDR3 is CASSPIRGTGQPQHF. CDR3 DNA sequence: TGTGCCAGCAGTCCCATAAGGGGGACGGGTCAGCCCCAGCATTTT.

This clonotype was detected ten times or more. The J gene is TRBJ2-5, the V gene TRBV12-5; tentatively, D is TRBD1 or TRBD2 (6 bases each). From germline, CDR1 is LGHNT and CDR2 FRNRAP. The CDR3 length is 16 residues. The ends were cut back, 7 bases at V and 4 bases at J, with 22 bases in the middle. DNA of the CDR3: TGTGCTAGTGCCACTGGTGGAGGGGGAGTCGGAGAGACCCAGTACTTC. This translates into CASATGGGGVGETQYF.

This clonotype was seen just once. A clone one base away is much larger, so this may be a read error. The rearrangement joins TRBV10-3 to TRBJ2-1; the D is unclear. Germline CDR1 and CDR2: ENHRY and SYGVKD. CDR3 length equals 14 residues. Between the trimmed V and J ends, which lost 5 bases and 5 bases, there was a span of 13 bases. The CDR3 DNA is TGTGCCATCAGTCCGCGACCACTCCACAATGAGCAGTTCTTC. This encodes CAISPRPLHNEQFF.

This clonotype was recorded many times. The chain has TRBV18 and TRBJ2-5; D remains ambiguous. Germline V gene lookup returns CDR1 KGHSH and CDR2 LQKENI. This CDR3 contains 14 residues. Trimming removed 0 bases at V and 2 bases at J, with 7 bases between. The CDR3 nucleotides are TGTGCCAGCTCACCACCTTCCGTGCAAGAGACCCAGTACTTC. Translated, it gives CASSPPSVQETQYF.

This clonotype was recorded at least ten times. This chain joins TRBV10-3 and TRBJ2-6; D is possibly TRBD1 or TRBD2 (5 bases each). V lost 6 bases, J lost 3 bases, and 9 bases lay in between. CDR3 size: 14 residues. Per germline, CDR1 ENHRY and CDR2 SYGVKD. The CDR3, as DNA: TGTGCCATCAGGAGGGGTGATGGGGCCAACGTCCTGACTTTC. Amino acids: CAIRRGDGANVLTF.

This chain links TRBV7-2 with TRBJ2-5, with 8 bases lining up with TRBD2. Germline loops: CDR1 SGHTA, CDR2 FQGNSA. Trimming removed 3 bases from V and 4 bases from J; junction bases left unmatched: 7. The CDR3 is made up of 15 amino acids. The CDR3 region is CASSFIAGSAETQYF. CDR3 nucleotide sequence: TGTGCCAGCAGCTTCATAGCGGGAAGCGCAGAGACCCAGTACTTC.

V and J are TRBV5-4 and TRBJ1-5; 8 nucleotides match TRBD1. The CDR3 is 14 residues long. The V and J ends lost 4 bases and 7 bases, in that order; junction bases with no gene match: 7. CDR1 is SGHNT, CDR2 YYREEE, per germline (reference sequence). CDR3: CASSTQGVKQPQHF. The CDR3 coding sequence is TGTGCCAGCAGCACACAGGGGGTGAAACAGCCCCAGCATTTT.

This clonotype was detected only a few times. CDR3 sequence reads: CASSPTEGEIQPQHF. CDR3 DNA sequence: TGTGCCAGCAGCCCCACCGAGGGGGAGATTCAGCCCCAGCATTTT. The V call is TRBV5-5, the J call TRBJ1-5; D perhaps matches TRBD1 (6 bases). Germline CDR1 SGHKS, CDR2 YYEKEE (reference sequence). V was shortened by 4 bases and J by 6 bases, with 17 bases between the two germline ends. The CDR3 contains 15 residues.

This clonotype was seen many times. This CDR3 is CASSLAGANTGELFF. The CDR3 nucleotides read TGTGCCAGCAGCTTAGCAGGCGCGAACACCGGGGAGCTGTTTTTT. The chain couples TRBV7-9 to TRBJ2-2; D is ambiguous. Trimming shortened V by 0 bases and J by 0 bases, and 5 bases separated the two germline ends. Germline V gene data show CDR1 as SEHNR and CDR2 as FQNEAQ (reference sequence). The CDR3 totals 15 residues.

This clonotype was observed a handful of times. The V gene is TRBV5-1, the J gene TRBJ2-1; D ambiguous. Germline lookup yields CDR1 SGHRS and CDR2 YFSETQ. Trimming removed 2 bases at V and 7 bases at J, with 13 bases between. The length of the CDR3 is 14 residues. The CDR3 nucleotides are TGCGCCAGCAGCTTTACGTTTCTTGGGAATGAGCAGTTCTTC. Protein product: CASSFTFLGNEQFF.